A single TCR beta chain is shown here with its context. The antigen is unknown. The data derive from a study of PD-1 blockade in classical Hodgkin lymphoma. General study findings and limits: The study reported lower baseline TCR diversity in newly diagnosed patients than in healthy donors. At C4D1, TCR diversity had climbed significantly for CD4+ cells, though not for CD8+ cells.

Per germline, CDR1 LGHNT and CDR2 FRNRAP. V lost 5 bases, J lost 0 bases, and 16 bases lay in between. The CDR3 covers 17 residues. Relapse was seen in all patients after autologous stem cell transplantation, and brentuximab vedotin exposure was variable. Complete response, partial response or progressive disease made up the best responses. Produced via immunoSEQ multiplex PCR; TCRdb's table is partial and in-frame only. This sample yields tens of thousands of clones, of which roughly 90% are seen a single time; over 9.5% belongs to the top ten. The starting material was peripheral blood mononuclear cells (PBMCs), obtained at baseline. The receptor's source is a human donor with classical Hodgkin lymphoma. The chain is built from TRBV12-5 and TRBJ1-4; D remains unclear. As DNA, the CDR3 is TGTGCTAGTGGTCAAACCGATGGGCTTGCAACTAATGAAAAACTGTTTTTT. Translating gives CASGQTDGLATNEKLFF. The full variable domain, in which reference TRBV12-5 and TRBJ1-4 provide the parts outside the CDR3, is DARVTQTPRHKVTEMGQEVTMRCQPILGHNTVFWYRQTMMQGLELLAYFRNRAPLDDSGMPKDRFSAEMPDATLATLKIQPSEPRDSAVYFCASGQTDGLATNEKLFFGSGTQLSVL.